The 21 T cell receptor beta chains presented below share a single source sample, sequenced in a study of regulatory T cells in long-lasting Graves disease. The sample's time point: persistent/refractory GD, antithyroid drugs over 5 years with positive TRAb. The TCR library used RNA extracted from PBMCs. According to the study, TCR beta libraries were built with iRepertoire HTBI primers and CDR3-region Arm-PCR. TCRdb reanalysed the multiplex PCR reads using MiXCR and keeps one entry per CDR3 protein. The table shows some 440,000 distinct CDR3 sequences, with under 25% occurring only once. This material consisted of peripheral blood mononuclear cells (PBMCs), taken when the disease was refractory, from a patient treated with antithyroid drugs. Receptor source: a female donor with Graves disease.

This clonotype appeared a few times. The chain recombines TRBV24-1 with TRBJ1-1; tentative D call: TRBD1 (6 bases). Trimming removed 2 bases at V and 1 base at J, with 13 bases between. The CDR3 is 16 amino acids. Germline V gene lookup returns CDR1 KGHDR and CDR2 SFDVKD. Here the CDR3 DNA reads TGTGCCACCAGTGATTCGTCACAGGGAGCGAACACTGAAGCTTTCTTT. Translation: CATSDSSQGANTEAFF.

V gene TRBV4-1 combines with J gene TRBJ1-3; D remains ambiguous. The CDR3 runs 15 residues. Trimming cost V 0 bases and J 7 bases, with 13 bases left between them. Germline CDR1 is MGHRA and CDR2 is YSYEKL. The CDR3 loop is CASSQEGSRSNTIYF. DNA of the CDR3: TGCGCCAGCAGCCAAGAAGGTAGTCGGTCGAACACCATATATTTT.

This clonotype was detected many times. The gene calls are TRBV6-5 and TRBJ1-2, with 9 bases identical to TRBD1. Germline CDR1 is MNHEY and CDR2 is SVGAGI. The V segment lost 0 bases and the J segment 3 bases; nucleotides outside the gene matches: 5. There are 16 residues in the CDR3. In DNA form, the CDR3 reads TGTGCCAGCAGTTACTCCCTCGACAGGGGGGACTATGGCTACACCTTC. Amino acids: CASSYSLDRGDYGYTF.

The chain has TRBV15 and TRBJ2-5, with D tentatively TRBD1 or TRBD2 (7 bases each). CDR1 LNHNV and CDR2 YYDKDF come from the germline V gene (reference sequence). Between the trimmed V and J ends, which lost 0 bases and 5 bases, there was a span of 16 bases. The CDR3 loop spans 16 amino acids. In nucleotides, the CDR3 is TGTGCCACCAGCAGAGATAGCAGGGGGGGACTTGAGACCCAGTACTTC. It translates to CATSRDSRGGLETQYF.

This clonotype has a count of ten or more. The rearrangement joins TRBV7-9 to TRBJ2-4, with 8 bases aligning to TRBD1. The CDR3 is 15 amino acids. Trimming at V came to 5 bases and at J to 9 bases, leaving 12 bases not matched to a gene. Germline CDR1 SEHNR, CDR2 FQNEAQ (reference sequence). The CDR3 DNA is TGTGCCAGCAGCCGCCCCGCGGACAGGGCAGGCATTCAGTACTTC. It translates to CASSRPADRAGIQYF.

This clonotype was detected a few times. CDR3 sequence: CASSSADLGRTEAFF. For the CDR3, the DNA is TGTGCCAGCAGCTCCGCGGACCTGGGGAGAACTGAAGCTTTCTTT. V and J are TRBV7-9 and TRBJ1-1; no clear D. The CDR3 is made up of 15 amino acids. Looked up from germline, CDR1 is SEHNR and CDR2 is FQNEAQ (reference sequence). The V end lost 4 bases, the J end lost 5 bases, and 17 bases lay between the germline ends.

This clonotype turned up a few times. The rearrangement links TRBV19 to TRBJ2-4; 11 bases line up with TRBD1. The V and J ends lost 4 bases and 3 bases, in that order; junction bases with no gene match: 8. This CDR3 contains 17 residues. Germline CDR1 and CDR2: LNHDA and SQIVND (reference sequence). The chain's CDR3 is CASSTTAGQGDKNIQYF. As DNA, the CDR3 is TGTGCCAGTAGTACAACAGCGGGACAGGGGGACAAAAACATTCAGTACTTC.

This clonotype was seen ten or more times. V is TRBV27 and J is TRBJ1-6; TRBD1 might be the D (6 bases). Germline V lookup: CDR1 MNHEY, CDR2 SMNVEV (reference sequence). This CDR3 has 14 amino acids. Trimming took 5 bases from V and 6 from J, leaving 11 bases between them. CDR3 region: CASSTQGFNSPLHF. Written as DNA, the CDR3 is TGTGCCAGCAGTACACAGGGATTTAATTCACCCCTCCACTTT.

This clonotype was seen ten or more times. V is TRBV6-1 and J is TRBJ2-7; D unclear. V lost 1 base to trimming and J lost 3 bases, with 10 bases between them. This CDR3 has 14 residues. The germline gives CDR1 MNHNS, CDR2 SASEGT. The CDR3 bases are TGTGCCAGCAGTGAAGGTGGCGGTTACTACGAGCAGTACTTC. Its protein product is CASSEGGGYYEQYF.

This clonotype was seen a handful of times. The chain recombines TRBV20-1 with TRBJ2-7, with 13 bases lining up with TRBD2. Trimming cost V 1 base and J 0 bases; bases outside gene matches: 6. CDR3 length: 17 residues. In germline, CDR1 is DFQATT, CDR2 SNEGSKA (reference sequence). The CDR3, as DNA: TGCAGTGCTAGAGCGCTAGGACTAGCGGGAGCCTCCTACGAGCAGTACTTC. Its protein is CSARALGLAGASYEQYF.

This clonotype has only a few counts. V is TRBV19 and J is TRBJ1-5; TRBD1 matches at 7 bases. Trimming at V came to 3 bases and at J to 2 bases, leaving 4 bases not matched to a gene. Germline V CDR1 and CDR2: LNHDA, SQIVND (reference sequence). This CDR3 has 15 residues. The CDR3 DNA is TGTGCCAGTAGTATTTTAACAGGGGGCAATCAGCCCCAGCATTTT. Translated: CASSILTGGNQPQHF.

This clonotype appeared many times. This chain links TRBV12-3 or TRBV12-4 with TRBJ1-4; no clear D gene. The length of the CDR3 is 14 residues. Trimming removed 6 bases at V and 0 bases at J, with 8 bases between. This CDR3 reads CASSPFATNEKLFF. As DNA, the CDR3 is TGTGCCAGCAGCCCCTTCGCAACTAATGAAAAACTGTTTTTT.

This rearrangement joins TRBV6-1 to TRBJ2-5; perhaps TRBD2 as D (6 bases). The CDR3 loop spans 16 amino acids. V lost 5 bases to trimming and J lost 1 base, with 17 bases between them. CDR1 and CDR2 from the germline V gene are MNHNS and SASEGT. CDR3 in amino acids: CASSHPPAGLQETQYF. The CDR3 region has the DNA TGTGCCAGCAGTCACCCGCCTGCGGGGCTCCAAGAGACCCAGTACTTC.

This clonotype was seen at least ten times. This chain joins TRBV28 and TRBJ1-1, with TRBD1 as a possible D gene (5 bases). Deletions cut 3 bases from V and 2 bases from J, with 7 bases between. The germline V gene encodes CDR1 MDHEN and CDR2 SYDVKM. The CDR3 extends over 13 amino acids. The CDR3 is CASSFQGNTEAFF. DNA of the CDR3: TGTGCCAGCAGTTTCCAGGGTAACACTGAAGCTTTCTTT.

In the case of this clonotype: The junction does not match germline at one end; this may be a read error. The chain joins TRBV28 to TRBJ1-5; D is possibly TRBD1 (5 bases). The CDR3 totals 14 residues. Germline assignment: CDR1 MDHEN and CDR2 SYDVKM. The CDR3 nucleotides are TGTGCCGGCAGTTTGAGAGGGGGCAATCAGCCCCAGCATTTT. Amino acid sequence: CAGSLRGGNQPQHF.

This clonotype showed up many times. This sequence joins TRBV7-9 and TRBJ2-5; D remains ambiguous. Trimming took 1 base from V and 4 from J, leaving 7 bases between them. Germline CDR1 reads SEHNR; CDR2 reads FQNEAQ (reference sequence). The CDR3 sequence is 13 residues long. In DNA form, the CDR3 reads TGTGCCAGCAGCTTAGAGGTTAGAGAGACCCAGTACTTC. Translating gives CASSLEVRETQYF.

J is TRBJ2-4 and V is TRBV20-1; D is undetermined. V was shortened by 5 bases and J by 8 bases, with 13 bases between the two germline ends. Germline loops: CDR1 DFQATT, CDR2 SNEGSKA (reference sequence). The length of the CDR3 is 12 residues. The CDR3 sequence is CSAQDGRDIQYF. The CDR3 DNA is TGCAGTGCTCAGGACGGTCGGGACATTCAGTACTTC.

The chain has TRBV7-2 and TRBJ2-7; 9 bases align to TRBD2. Germline CDR1 reads SGHTA; CDR2 reads FQGNSA. V shed 2 bases, J shed 3 bases, and the junction held 11 bases outside the gene matches. The CDR3 has 17 residues. The CDR3 is CASSLNRRTSEVYEQYF. CDR3 DNA sequence: TGTGCCAGCAGCTTAAATCGTCGGACTAGCGAGGTCTACGAGCAGTACTTC.

For this clonotype: A much bigger clone sits one base away, suggesting this may be a read error. The chain carries TRBV30 and TRBJ2-7; D unclear. Trimming removed 4 bases from V and 5 bases from J, with 18 bases in between. The CDR3 sequence is 14 residues long. Per germline, CDR1 GTSNPN and CDR2 SVGIG (reference sequence). The CDR3 coding sequence is TGTGCCTGGAACCCTGGAGCGAGAGGCGACGAGCAGTACTTC. Amino acids: CAWNPGARGDEQYF.

Many counts were recorded for this clonotype. This chain connects TRBV27 to TRBJ2-6; D is possibly TRBD1 (5 bases). The CDR3 extends over 15 amino acids. The germline gives CDR1 MNHEY, CDR2 SMNVEV (reference sequence). The V end lost 6 bases, the J end lost 2 bases, and 11 bases lay between the germline ends. CDR3 residues: CASRPGNTGANVLTF. The CDR3 DNA is TGTGCCAGCAGACCAGGGAATACTGGGGCCAACGTCCTGACTTTC.

The chain is built from TRBV20-1 and TRBJ2-7; TRBD1 might be the D (5 bases). Germline assignment: CDR1 DFQATT and CDR2 SNEGSKA (reference sequence). Trimming took off 5 bases at V and 4 bases at J, with 15 bases between the two ends. The CDR3 consists of 13 residues. As DNA, the CDR3 is TGCAGTGCTGCCTGGGGCTTGGTTTACGAGCAGTACTTC. Translated: CSAAWGLVYEQYF.